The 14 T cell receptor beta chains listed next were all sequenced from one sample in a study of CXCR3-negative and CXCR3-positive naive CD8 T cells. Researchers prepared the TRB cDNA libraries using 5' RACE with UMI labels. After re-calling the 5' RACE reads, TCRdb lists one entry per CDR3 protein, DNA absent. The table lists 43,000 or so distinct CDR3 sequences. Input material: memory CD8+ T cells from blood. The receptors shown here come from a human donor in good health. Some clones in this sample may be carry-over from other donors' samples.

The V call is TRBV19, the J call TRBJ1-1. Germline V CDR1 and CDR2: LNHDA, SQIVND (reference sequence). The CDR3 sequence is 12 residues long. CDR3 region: CASSLRNTEAFF.

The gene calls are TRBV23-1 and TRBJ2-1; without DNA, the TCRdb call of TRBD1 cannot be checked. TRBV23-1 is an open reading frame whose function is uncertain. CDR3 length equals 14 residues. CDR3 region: CASSQSRVAREQFF.

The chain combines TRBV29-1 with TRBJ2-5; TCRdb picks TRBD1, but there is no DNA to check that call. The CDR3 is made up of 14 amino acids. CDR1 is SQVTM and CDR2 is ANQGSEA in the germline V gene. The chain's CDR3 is CSVEGTGFRETQYF.

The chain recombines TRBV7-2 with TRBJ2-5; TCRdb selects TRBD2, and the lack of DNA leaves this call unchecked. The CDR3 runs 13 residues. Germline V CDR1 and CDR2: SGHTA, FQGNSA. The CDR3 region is CASRSSGAETQYF.

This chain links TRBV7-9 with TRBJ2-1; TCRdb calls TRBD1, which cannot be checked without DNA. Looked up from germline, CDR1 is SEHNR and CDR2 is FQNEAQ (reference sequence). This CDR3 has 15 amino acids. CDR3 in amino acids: CASSLTGETYNEQFF.

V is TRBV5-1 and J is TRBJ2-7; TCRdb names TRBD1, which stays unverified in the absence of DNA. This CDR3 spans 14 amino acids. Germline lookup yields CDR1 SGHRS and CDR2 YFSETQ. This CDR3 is CASSSGTGFVEQYF.

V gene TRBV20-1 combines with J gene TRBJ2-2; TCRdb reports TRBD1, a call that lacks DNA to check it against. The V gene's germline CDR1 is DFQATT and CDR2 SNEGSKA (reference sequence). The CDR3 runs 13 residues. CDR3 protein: CSALRGDHGELFF.

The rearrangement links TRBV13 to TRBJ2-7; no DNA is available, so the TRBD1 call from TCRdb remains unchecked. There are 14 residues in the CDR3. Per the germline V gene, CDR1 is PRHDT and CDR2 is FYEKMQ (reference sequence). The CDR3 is CASSGADGLYEQYF.

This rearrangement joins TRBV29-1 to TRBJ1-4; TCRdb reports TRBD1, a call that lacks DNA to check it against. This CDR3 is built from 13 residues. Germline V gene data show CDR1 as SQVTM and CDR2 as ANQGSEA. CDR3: CSARTGMGEKLFF.

Here the CDR3 reads CATSDLVNGEQFF. The chain employs TRBV24-1 and TRBJ2-1. The CDR3 is 13 amino acids. Looked up from germline, CDR1 is KGHDR and CDR2 is SFDVKD.

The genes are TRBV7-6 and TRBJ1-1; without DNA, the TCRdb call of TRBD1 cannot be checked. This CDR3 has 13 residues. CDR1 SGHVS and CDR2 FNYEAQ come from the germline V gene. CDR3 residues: CASSLGGIPEAFF.

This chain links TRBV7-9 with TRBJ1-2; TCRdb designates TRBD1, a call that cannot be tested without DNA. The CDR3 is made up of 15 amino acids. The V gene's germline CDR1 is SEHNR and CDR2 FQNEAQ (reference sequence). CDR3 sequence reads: CASRGTRDDTYGYTF.

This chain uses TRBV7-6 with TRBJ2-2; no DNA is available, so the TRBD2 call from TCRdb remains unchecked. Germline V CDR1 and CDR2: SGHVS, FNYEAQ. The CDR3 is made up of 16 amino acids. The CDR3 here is CASSLAGGRTTGELFF.

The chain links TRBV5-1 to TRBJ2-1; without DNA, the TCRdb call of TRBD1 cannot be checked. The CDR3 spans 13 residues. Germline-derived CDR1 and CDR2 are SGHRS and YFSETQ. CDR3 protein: CASTETGLDEQFF.